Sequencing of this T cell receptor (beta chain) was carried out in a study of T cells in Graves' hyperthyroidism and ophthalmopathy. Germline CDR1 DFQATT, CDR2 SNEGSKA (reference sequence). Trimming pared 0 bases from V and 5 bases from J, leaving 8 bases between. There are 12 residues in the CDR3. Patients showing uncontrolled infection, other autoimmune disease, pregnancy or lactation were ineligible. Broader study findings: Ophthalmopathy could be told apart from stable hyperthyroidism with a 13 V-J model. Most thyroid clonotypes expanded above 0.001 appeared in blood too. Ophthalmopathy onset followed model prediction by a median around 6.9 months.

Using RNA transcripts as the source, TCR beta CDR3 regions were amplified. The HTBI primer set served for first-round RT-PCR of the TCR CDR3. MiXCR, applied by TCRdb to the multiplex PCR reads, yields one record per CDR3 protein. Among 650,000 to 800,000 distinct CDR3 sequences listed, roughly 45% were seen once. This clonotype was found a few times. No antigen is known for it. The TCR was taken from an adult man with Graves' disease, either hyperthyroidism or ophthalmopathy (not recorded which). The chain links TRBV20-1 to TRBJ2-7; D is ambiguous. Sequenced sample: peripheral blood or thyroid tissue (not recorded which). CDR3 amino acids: CSARDLSHEQYF. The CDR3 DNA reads TGCAGTGCTAGAGATCTGTCACACGAGCAGTACTTC.